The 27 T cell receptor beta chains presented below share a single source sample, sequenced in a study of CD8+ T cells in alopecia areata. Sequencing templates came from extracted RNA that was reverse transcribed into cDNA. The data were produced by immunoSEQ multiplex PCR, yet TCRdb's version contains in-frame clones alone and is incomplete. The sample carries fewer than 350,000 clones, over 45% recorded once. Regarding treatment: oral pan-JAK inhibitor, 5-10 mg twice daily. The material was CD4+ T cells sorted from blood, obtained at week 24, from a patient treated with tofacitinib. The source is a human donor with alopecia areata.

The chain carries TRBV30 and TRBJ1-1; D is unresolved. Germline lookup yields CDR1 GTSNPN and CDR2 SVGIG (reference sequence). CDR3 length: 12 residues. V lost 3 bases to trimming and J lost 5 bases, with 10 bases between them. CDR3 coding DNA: TGTGCCTGGAGGCCCGGCGGGACTGAAGCTTTCTTT. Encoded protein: CAWRPGGTEAFF.

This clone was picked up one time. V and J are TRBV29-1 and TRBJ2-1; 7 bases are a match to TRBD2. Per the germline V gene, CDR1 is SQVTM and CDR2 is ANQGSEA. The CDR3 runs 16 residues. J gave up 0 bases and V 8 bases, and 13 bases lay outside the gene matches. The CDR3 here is CSIVKARGGSYNEQFF. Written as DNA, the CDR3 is TGCAGCATTGTTAAAGCTCGCGGGGGCTCCTACAATGAGCAGTTCTTC.

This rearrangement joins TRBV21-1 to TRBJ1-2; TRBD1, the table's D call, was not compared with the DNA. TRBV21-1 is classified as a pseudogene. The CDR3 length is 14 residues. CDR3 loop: CASSQRSQELGYTF. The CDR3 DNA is TGTGCCAGCAGCCAGAGGTCACAGGAACTGGGCTACACCTTC.

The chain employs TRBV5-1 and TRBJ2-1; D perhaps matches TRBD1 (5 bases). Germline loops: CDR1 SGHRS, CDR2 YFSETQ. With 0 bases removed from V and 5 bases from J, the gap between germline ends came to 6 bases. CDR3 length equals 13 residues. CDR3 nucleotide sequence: TGCGCCAGCAGCTTGGGCAGGGACAATGAGCAGTTCTTC. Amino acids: CASSLGRDNEQFF.

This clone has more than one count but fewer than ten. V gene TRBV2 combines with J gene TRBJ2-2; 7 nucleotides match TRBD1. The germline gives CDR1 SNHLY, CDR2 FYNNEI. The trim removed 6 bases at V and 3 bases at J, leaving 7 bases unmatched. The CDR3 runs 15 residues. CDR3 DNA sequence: TGTGCCAGCAGCCCGACGACAGGGTACACCGGGGAGCTGTTTTTT. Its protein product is CASSPTTGYTGELFF.

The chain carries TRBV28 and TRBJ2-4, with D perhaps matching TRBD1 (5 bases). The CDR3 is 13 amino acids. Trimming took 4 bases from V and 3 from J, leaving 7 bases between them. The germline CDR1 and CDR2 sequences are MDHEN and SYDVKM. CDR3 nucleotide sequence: TGTGCCAGCAGTTGGCAGGGCAAAAACATTCAGTACTTC. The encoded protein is CASSWQGKNIQYF.

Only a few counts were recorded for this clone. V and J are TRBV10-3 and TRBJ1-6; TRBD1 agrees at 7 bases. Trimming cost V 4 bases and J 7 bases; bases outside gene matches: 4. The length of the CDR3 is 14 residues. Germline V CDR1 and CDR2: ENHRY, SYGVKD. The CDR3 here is CAISVDRSNSPLHF. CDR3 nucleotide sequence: TGTGCCATCAGTGTGGACAGGTCCAATTCACCCCTCCACTTT.

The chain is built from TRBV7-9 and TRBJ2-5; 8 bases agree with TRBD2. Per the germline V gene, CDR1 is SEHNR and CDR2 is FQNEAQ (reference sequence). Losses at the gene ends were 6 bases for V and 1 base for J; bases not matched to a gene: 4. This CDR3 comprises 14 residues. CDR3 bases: TGTGCCAGCAGACAAACTAGCGGCCAAGAGACCCAGTACTTC. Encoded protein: CASRQTSGQETQYF.

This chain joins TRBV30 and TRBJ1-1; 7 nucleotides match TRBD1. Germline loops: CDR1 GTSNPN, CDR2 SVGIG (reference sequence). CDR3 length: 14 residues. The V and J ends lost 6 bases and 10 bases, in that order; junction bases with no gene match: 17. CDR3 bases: TGTGCCTGCTCGAGAGGGGGCGCCGGGGCTGGAGCTTTCTTT. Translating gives CACSRGGAGAGAFF.

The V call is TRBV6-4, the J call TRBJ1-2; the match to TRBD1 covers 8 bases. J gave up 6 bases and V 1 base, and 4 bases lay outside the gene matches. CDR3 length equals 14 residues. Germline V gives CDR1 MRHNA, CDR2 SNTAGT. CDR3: CASSDFGRGHGYTF. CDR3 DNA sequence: TGTGCCAGCAGTGACTTCGGCAGGGGGCATGGCTACACCTTC.

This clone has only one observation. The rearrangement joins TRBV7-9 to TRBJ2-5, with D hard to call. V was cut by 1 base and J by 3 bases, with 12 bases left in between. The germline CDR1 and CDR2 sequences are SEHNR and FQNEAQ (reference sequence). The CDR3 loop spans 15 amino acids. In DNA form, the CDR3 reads TGTGCCAGCAGCTTAGTGGTGTCAGTGGAAGAGACCCAGTACTTC. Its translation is CASSLVVSVEETQYF.

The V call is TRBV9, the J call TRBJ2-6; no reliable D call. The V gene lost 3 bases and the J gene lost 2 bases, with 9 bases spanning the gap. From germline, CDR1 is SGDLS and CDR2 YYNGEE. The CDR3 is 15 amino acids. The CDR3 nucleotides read TGTGCCAGCAGCGAACGGGTAGCTGGGGCCAACGTCCTGACTTTC. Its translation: CASSERVAGANVLTF.

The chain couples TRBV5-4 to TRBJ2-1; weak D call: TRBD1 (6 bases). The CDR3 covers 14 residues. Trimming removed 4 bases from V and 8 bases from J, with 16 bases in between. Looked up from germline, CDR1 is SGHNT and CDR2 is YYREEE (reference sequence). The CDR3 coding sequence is TGTGCCAGCAGCCTGACAGGAAGACGGGATGAGCAGTTCTTC. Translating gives CASSLTGRRDEQFF.

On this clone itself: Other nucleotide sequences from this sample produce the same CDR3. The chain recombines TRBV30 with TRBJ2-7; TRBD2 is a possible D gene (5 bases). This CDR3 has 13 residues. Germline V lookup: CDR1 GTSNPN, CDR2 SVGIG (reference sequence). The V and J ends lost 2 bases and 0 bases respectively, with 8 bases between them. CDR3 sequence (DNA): TGTGCCTGGAGTAGCGGTGGCTCCTACGAGCAGTACTTC. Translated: CAWSSGGSYEQYF.

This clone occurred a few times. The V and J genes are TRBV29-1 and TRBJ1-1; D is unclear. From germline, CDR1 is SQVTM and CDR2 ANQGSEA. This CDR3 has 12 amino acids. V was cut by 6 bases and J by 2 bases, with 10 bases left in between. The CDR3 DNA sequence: TGCAGCGTCCGGGAAGGAAACACTGAAGCTTTCTTT. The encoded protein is CSVREGNTEAFF.

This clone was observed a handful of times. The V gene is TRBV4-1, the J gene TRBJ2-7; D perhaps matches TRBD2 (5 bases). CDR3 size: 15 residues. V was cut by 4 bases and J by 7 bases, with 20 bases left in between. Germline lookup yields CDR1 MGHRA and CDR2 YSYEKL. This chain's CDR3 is CASSRSALGTGEQYF. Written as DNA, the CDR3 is TGCGCCAGCAGCCGATCGGCGTTGGGAACGGGGGAGCAGTACTTC.

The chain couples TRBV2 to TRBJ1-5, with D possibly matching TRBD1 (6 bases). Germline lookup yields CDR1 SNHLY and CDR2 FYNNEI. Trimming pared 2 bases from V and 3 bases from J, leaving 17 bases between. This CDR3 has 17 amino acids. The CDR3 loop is CASSESRTEGFNQPQHF. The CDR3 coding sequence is TGTGCCAGCAGTGAATCCCGGACAGAAGGATTCAATCAGCCCCAGCATTTT.

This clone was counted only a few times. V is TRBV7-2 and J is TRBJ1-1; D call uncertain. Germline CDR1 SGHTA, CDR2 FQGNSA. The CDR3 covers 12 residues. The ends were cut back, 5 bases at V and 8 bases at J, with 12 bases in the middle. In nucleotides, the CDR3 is TGTGCCAGCAGCCGTACCTCGGGAGAAGCTTTCTTT. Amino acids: CASSRTSGEAFF.

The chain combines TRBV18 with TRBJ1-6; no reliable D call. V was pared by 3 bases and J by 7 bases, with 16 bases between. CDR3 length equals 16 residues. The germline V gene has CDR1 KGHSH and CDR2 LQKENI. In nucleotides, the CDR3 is TGTGCCAGCTCACCCACATCGAGGCAGGACAATTCACCCCTCCACTTT. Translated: CASSPTSRQDNSPLHF.

The CDR3 loop is CAISRQRTGMGAYEQYF. CDR3 nucleotides: TGTGCCATCAGCCGACAGCGTACAGGGATGGGTGCGTACGAGCAGTACTTC. The gene calls are TRBV10-3 and TRBJ2-7; a weak D match, TRBD1 (6 bases). CDR3 length: 17 residues. Germline CDR1 is ENHRY and CDR2 is SYGVKD. With 6 bases removed from V and 4 bases from J, the gap between germline ends came to 25 bases.

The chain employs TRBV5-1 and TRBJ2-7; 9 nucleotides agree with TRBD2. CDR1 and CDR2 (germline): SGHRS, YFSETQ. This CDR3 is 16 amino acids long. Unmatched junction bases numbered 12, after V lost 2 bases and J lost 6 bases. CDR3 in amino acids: CASSFLAGHTSLEQYF. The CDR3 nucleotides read TGCGCCAGCAGCTTTCTAGCGGGGCATACTTCCCTCGAGCAGTACTTC.

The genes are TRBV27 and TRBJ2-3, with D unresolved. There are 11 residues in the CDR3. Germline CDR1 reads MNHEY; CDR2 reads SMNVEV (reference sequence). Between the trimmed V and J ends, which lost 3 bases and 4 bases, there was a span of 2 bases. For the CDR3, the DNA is TGTGCCAGCAGTTTCTCAGATACGCAGTATTTT. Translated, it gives CASSFSDTQYF.

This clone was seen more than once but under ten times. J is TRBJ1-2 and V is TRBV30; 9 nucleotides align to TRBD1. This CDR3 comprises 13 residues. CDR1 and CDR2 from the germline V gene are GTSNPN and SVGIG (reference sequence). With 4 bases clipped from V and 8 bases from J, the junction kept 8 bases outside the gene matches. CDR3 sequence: CAWNEQGAMGYTF. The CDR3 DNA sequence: TGTGCCTGGAACGAACAGGGGGCGATGGGCTACACCTTC.

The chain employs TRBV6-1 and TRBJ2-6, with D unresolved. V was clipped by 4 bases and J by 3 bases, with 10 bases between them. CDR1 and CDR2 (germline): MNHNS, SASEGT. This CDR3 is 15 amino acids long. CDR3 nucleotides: TGTGCCAGCAGTGGAGGCAGGTATGGGGCCAACGTCCTGACTTTC. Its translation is CASSGGRYGANVLTF.

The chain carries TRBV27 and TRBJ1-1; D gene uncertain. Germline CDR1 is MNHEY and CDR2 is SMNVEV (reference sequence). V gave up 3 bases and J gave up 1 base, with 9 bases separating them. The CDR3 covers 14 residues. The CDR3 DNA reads TGTGCCAGCAGTTTCAGGAACAGGAACACTGAAGCTTTCTTT. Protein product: CASSFRNRNTEAFF.

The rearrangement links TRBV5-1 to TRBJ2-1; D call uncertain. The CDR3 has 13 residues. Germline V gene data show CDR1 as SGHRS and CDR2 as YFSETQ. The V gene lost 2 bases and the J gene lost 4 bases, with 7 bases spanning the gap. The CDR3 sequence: CASSLGLYNEQFF. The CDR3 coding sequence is TGCGCCAGCAGCTTAGGGCTATACAATGAGCAGTTCTTC.

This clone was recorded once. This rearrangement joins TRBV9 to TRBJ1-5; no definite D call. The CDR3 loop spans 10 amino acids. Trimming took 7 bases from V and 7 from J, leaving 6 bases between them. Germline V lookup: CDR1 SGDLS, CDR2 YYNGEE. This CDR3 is CASPAQPQHF. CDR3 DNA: TGTGCCAGCCCGGCCCAGCCCCAGCATTTT.